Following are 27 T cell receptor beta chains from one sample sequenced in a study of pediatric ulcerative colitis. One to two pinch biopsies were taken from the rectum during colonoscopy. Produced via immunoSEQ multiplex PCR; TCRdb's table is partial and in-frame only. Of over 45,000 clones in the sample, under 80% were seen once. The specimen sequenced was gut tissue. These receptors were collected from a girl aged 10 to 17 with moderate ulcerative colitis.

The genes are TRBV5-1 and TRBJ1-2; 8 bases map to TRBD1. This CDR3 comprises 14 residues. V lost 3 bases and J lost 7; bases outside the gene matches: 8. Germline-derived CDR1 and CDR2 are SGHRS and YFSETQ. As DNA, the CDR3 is TGCGCCAGCAGCTCTACGGACAGGGTTGTTGGCTACACCTTC. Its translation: CASSSTDRVVGYTF.

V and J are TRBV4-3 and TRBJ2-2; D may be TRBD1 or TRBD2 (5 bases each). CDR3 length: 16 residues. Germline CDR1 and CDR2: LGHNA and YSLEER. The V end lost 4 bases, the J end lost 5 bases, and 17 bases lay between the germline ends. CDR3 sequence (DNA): TGCGCCAGCAGCCGTGAGCCTGGGACCACTACCGGGGAGCTGTTTTTT. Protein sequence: CASSREPGTTTGELFF.

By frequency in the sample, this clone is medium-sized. CDR3 in amino acids: CASSSQPNYGYTF. The CDR3 nucleotides are TGTGCCAGCAGCTCGCAGCCTAACTATGGCTACACCTTC. The chain is built from TRBV28 and TRBJ1-2; no clear D. In germline, CDR1 is MDHEN, CDR2 SYDVKM. The V end was cut by 6 bases, the J end by 0 bases, with 8 bases between. This CDR3 has 13 residues.

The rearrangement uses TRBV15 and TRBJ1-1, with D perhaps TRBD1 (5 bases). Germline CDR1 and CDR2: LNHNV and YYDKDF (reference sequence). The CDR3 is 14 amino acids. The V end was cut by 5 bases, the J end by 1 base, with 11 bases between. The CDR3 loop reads CATSHDGQNTEAFF. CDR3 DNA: TGTGCCACCAGCCACGACGGACAGAACACTGAAGCTTTCTTT.

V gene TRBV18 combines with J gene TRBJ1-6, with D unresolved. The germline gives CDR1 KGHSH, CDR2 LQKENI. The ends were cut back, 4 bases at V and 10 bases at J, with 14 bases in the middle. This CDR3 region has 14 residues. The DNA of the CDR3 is TGTGCCAGCTCACTAGACTCGGGTGGATCACCCCTCCACTTT. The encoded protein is CASSLDSGGSPLHF.

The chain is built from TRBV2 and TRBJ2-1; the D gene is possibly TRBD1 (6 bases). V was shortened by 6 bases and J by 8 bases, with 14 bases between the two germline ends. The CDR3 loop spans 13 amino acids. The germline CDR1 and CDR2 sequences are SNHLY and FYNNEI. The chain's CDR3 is CASSADRIHEQFF. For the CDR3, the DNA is TGTGCCAGCAGCGCAGACAGGATCCATGAGCAGTTCTTC.

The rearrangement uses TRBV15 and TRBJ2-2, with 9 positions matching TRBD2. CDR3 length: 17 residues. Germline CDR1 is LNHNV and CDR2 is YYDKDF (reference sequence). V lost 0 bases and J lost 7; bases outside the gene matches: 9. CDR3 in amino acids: CATSRDRLAASVGELFF. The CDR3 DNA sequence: TGTGCCACCAGCAGAGATCGACTAGCGGCATCGGTCGGGGAGCTGTTTTTT.

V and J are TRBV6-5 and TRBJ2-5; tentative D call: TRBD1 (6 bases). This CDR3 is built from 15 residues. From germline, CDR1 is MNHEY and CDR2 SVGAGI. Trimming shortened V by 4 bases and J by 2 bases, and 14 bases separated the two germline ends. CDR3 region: CASSWSGARQETQYF. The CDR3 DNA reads TGTGCCAGCAGTTGGTCAGGGGCGCGGCAAGAGACCCAGTACTTC.

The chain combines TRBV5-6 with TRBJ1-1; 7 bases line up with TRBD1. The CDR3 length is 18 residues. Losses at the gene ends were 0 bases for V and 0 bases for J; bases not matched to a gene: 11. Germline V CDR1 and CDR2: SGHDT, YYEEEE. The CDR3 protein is CASSLAGSGGGLNTEAFF. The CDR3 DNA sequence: TGTGCCAGCAGCTTGGCCGGTTCAGGGGGAGGTTTGAACACTGAAGCTTTCTTT.

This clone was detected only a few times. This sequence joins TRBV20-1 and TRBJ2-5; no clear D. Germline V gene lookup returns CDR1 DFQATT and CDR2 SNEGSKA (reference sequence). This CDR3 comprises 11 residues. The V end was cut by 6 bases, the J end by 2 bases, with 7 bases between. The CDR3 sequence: CSALTQETQYF. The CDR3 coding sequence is TGCAGTGCCCTGACACAAGAGACCCAGTACTTC.

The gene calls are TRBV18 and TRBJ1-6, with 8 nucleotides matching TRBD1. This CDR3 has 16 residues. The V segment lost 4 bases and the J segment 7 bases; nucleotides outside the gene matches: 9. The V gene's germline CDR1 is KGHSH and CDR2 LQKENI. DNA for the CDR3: TGTGCCAGCTCACGGACGACAGGGGCCCCCAATTCACCCCTCCACTTT. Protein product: CASSRTTGAPNSPLHF.

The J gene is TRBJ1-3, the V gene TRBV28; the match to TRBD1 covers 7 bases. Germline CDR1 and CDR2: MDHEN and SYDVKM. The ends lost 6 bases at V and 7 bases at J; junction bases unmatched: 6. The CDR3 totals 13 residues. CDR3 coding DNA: TGTGCCAGCAGCGGGACAGAAGACAACACCATATATTTT. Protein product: CASSGTEDNTIYF.

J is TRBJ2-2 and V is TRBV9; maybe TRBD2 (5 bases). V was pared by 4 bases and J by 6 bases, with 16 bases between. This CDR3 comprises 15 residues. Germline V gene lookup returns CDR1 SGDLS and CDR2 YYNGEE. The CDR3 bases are TGTGCCAGCAGCCCCACGGGGTTTATCGCCGGGGAGCTGTTTTTT. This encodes CASSPTGFIAGELFF. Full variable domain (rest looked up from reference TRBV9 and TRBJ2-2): DSGVTQTPKHLITATGQRVTLRCSPRSGDLSVYWYQQSLDQGLQFLIQYYNGEERAKGNILERFSAQQFPDLHSELNLSSLELGDSALYFCASSPTGFIAGELFFGEGSRLTVL.

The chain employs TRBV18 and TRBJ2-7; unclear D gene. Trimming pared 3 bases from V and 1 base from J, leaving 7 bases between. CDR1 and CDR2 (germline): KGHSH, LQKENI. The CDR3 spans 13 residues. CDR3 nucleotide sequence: TGTGCCAGCTCACCGGAAAATTCCTACGAGCAGTACTTC. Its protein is CASSPENSYEQYF.

This CDR3 is CASSSVGGFGYNEQFF. The CDR3 coding sequence is TGTGCCAGCAGCTCGGTAGGGGGCTTTGGGTACAATGAGCAGTTCTTC. The J gene is TRBJ2-1, the V gene TRBV5-4, with 7 bases that match TRBD1. Germline values: CDR1 SGHNT, CDR2 YYREEE (reference sequence). The trim removed 3 bases at V and 4 bases at J, leaving 10 bases unmatched. The CDR3 extends over 16 amino acids.

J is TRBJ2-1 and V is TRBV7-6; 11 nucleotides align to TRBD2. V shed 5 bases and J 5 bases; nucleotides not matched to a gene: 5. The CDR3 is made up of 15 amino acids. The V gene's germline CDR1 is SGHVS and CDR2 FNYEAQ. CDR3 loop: CASSQGLAANNEQFF. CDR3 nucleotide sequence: TGTGCCAGCAGCCAGGGACTAGCGGCTAACAATGAGCAGTTCTTC.

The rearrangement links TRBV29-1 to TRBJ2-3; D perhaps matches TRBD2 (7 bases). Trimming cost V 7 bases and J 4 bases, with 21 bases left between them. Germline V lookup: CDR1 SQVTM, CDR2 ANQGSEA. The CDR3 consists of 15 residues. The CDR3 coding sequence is TGCAGCGCCCTATGGGGGGGGCGCGTCTCAGATACGCAGTATTTT. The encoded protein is CSALWGGRVSDTQYF.

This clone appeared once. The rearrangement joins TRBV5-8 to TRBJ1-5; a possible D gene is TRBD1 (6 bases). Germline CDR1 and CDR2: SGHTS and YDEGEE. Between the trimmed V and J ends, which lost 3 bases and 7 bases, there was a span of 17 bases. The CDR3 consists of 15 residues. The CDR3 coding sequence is TGTGCCAGCAGCTCACAGGGTTGGGGTGGACAGCCCCAGCATTTT. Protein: CASSSQGWGGQPQHF.

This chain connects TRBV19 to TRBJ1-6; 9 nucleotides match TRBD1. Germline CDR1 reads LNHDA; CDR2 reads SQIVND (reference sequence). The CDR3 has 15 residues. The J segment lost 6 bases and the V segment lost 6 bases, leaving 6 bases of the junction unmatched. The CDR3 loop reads CASSTGTGSNSPLHF. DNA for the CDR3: TGTGCCAGTAGCACAGGGACAGGGAGTAATTCACCCCTCCACTTT. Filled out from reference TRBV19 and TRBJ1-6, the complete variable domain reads DGGITQSPKYLFRKEGQNVTLSCEQNLNHDAMYWYRQDPGQGLRLIYYSQIVNDFQKGDIAEGYSVSREKKESFPLTVTSAQKNPTAFYLCASSTGTGSNSPLHFGNGTRLTVT.

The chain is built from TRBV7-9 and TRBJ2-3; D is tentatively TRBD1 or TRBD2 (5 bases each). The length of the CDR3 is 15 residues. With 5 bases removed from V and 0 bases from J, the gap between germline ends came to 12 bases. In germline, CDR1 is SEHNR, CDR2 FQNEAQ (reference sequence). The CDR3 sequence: CASSLGTASTDTQYF. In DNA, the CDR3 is TGTGCCAGCAGCCTAGGGACCGCTAGCACAGATACGCAGTATTTT.

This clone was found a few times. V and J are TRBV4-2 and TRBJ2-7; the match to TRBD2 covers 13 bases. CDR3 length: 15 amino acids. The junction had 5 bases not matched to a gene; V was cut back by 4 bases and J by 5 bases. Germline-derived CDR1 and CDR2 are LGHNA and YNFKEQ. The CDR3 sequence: CASSPLLAGGNEQYF. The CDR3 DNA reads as TGTGCCAGCAGCCCTTTACTAGCGGGAGGGAACGAGCAGTACTTC.

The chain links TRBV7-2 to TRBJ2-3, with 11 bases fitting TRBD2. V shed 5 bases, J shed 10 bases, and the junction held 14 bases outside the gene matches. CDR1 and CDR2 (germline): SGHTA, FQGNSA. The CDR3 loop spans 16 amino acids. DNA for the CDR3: TGTGCCAGCAGCCTCCTGACCGGGACTAGCGGTCCGGCGCAGTATTTT. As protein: CASSLLTGTSGPAQYF.

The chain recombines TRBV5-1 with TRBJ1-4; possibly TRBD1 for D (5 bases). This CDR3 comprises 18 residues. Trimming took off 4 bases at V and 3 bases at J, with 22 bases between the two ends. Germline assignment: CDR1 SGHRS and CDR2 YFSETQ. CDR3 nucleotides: TGCGCCAGCAGCGCCGAAGACCCCTACAGGATCTCTAATGAAAAACTGTTTTTT. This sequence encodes CASSAEDPYRISNEKLFF.

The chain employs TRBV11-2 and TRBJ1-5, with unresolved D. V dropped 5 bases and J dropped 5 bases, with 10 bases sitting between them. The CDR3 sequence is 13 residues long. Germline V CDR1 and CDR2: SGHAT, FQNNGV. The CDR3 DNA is TGTGCCAGCAGCGCTAGGGCTGATCAGCCCCAGCATTTT. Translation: CASSARADQPQHF. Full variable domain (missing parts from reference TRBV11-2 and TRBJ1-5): EAGVAQSPRYKIIEKRQSVAFWCNPISGHATLYWYQQILGQGPKLLIQFQNNGVVDDSQLPKDRFSAERLKGVDSTLKIQPAKLEDSAVYLCASSARADQPQHFGDGTRLSIL.

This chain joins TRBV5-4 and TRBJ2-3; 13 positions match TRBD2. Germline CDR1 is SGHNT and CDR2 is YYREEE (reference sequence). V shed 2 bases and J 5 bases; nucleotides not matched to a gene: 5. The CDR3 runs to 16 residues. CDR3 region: CASSFRTSGSQDTQYF. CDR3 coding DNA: TGTGCCAGCAGCTTTCGGACTAGCGGGAGTCAAGATACGCAGTATTTT.

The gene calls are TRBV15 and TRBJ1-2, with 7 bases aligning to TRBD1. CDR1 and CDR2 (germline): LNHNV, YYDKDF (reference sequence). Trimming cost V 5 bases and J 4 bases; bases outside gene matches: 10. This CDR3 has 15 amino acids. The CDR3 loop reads CATSSSRTGSYGYTF. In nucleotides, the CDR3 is TGTGCCACCAGCTCGTCCCGGACAGGATCCTATGGCTACACCTTC.

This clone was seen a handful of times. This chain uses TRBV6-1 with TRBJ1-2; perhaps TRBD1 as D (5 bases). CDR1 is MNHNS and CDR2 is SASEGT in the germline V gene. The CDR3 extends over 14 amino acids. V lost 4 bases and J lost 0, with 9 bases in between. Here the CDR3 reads CASSVGGANYGYTF. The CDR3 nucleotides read TGTGCCAGCAGTGTTGGGGGGGCTAACTATGGCTACACCTTC.